The entry that follows covers one T cell receptor beta chain sequence. These data are taken from a study of shared T cell receptors in the human thymus. Generated by immunoSEQ multiplex PCR, the TCRdb table keeps only in-frame clones and is missing some. The repertoire has about 660,000 clones, about 89% of them found once; the top ten carry 0.0094%. Separately, the same data were catalogued under a study of human thymus T cells.

Material for sequencing was thymocytes. The sequence came from a boy younger than two with a congenital heart defect.

This CDR3 reads CASSRQGRNSPLHF. The CDR3 DNA follows: TGTGCCAGCTCGCGACAGGGGAGGAATTCACCCCTCCACTTT. The rearrangement joins TRBV18 to TRBJ1-6, with TRBD1 matching over 8 bases. Trimming took 6 bases from V and 7 from J; bases not matched to a gene: 5. Germline-derived CDR1 and CDR2 are KGHSH and LQKENI. CDR3 size: 14 residues.